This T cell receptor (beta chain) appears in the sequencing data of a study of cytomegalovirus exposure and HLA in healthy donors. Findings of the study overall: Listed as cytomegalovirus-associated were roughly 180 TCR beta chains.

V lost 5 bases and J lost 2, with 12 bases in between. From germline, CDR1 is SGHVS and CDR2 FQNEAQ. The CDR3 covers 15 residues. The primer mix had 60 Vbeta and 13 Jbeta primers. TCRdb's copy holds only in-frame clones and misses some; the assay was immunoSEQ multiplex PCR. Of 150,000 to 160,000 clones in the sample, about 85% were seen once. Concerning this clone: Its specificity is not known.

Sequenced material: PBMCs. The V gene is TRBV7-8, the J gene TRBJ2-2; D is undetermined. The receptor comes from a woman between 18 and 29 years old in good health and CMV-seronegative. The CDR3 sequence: CASSPMTHNTGELFF. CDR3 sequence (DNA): TGTGCCAGCAGCCCAATGACACATAACACCGGGGAGCTGTTTTTT.